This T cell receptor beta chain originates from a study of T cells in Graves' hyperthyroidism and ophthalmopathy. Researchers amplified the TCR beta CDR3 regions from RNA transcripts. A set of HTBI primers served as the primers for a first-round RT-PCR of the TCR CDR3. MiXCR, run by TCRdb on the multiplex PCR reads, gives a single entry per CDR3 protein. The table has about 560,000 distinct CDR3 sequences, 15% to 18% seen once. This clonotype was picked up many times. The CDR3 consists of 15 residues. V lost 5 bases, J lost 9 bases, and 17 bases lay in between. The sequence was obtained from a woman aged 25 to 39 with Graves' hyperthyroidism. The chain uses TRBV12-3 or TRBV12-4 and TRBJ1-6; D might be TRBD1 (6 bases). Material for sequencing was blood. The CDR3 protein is CASSPNRDTGSPLHF. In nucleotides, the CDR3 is TGTGCCAGCAGTCCAAACCGGGACACCGGTTCACCCCTCCACTTT.